This T cell receptor beta chain was identified in a study of cytomegalovirus exposure and HLA in healthy donors. Findings and caveats of the study: The study reported that TCR beta sequences accurately predicted HLA-A and HLA-B alleles in most subjects.

Details on this clone: Its antigen is unidentified.

Germline V lookup: CDR1 PRHDT, CDR2 FYEKMQ (reference sequence). Trimming stripped 0 bases from V and 11 bases from J, with 19 bases between. The CDR3 loop spans 15 amino acids. The PCR used 60 Vbeta and 13 Jbeta primers. Profiled with immunoSEQ multiplex PCR; TCRdb holds only in-frame clones, not every one. The profile shows under 150,000 clones, about four fifths of them singletons. The chain links TRBV13 to TRBJ2-5; D perhaps matches TRBD1 (6 bases). Sequencing was done on a sample of PBMCs. The receptor was derived from a woman aged 18-30 years in good health and CMV-seronegative. The CDR3 bases are TGTGCCAGCAGCTTAGGTCGGGGCAGGGGCGGAGAGCAGTACTTC. It is translated as CASSLGRGRGGEQYF.